This T cell receptor beta chain was profiled in a study of cytomegalovirus exposure and HLA in healthy donors. Background on the study: Roughly 80% of some 390 genotyped donors fell in the Caucasian-associated ancestry cluster. Study findings and constraints: Investigators reported 164 TCR beta chains as tied to cytomegalovirus. Near-uniform donor sequencing depth was presumed by presence/absence analyses.

The PCR contained 60 Vbeta and 13 Jbeta primers. Here immunoSEQ multiplex PCR was the method, and the copy in TCRdb shows in-frame clones only, minus some. The sample holds 150,000 to 250,000 clones, approximately 79% seen once. Deletions cut 4 bases from V and 0 bases from J, with 13 bases between. The CDR3 consists of 15 residues. CDR1 and CDR2 (germline): MNHEY, SMNVEV (reference sequence). With regard to this clone: What it binds is unknown.

This chain joins TRBV27 and TRBJ2-7; possible D gene TRBD2, 6 bases. The receptor comes from a woman younger than 45 in good health and CMV-seropositive. Sequencing was carried out using PBMCs. CDR3 DNA sequence: TGTGCCAGCAGTTCGGGAGACATTTACTCCTACGAGCAGTACTTC. It encodes CASSSGDIYSYEQYF.